A selection of T cell receptor beta chains follows, all from one sample in a study of beta chain features in type 1 diabetes. Some clones are missing from TCRdb's copy, which holds only in-frame ones; the method was immunoSEQ multiplex PCR. The sample lists around 500,000 clones, 10% to 12% occurring once. The sequencing sample was made of naive CD4+ T cells from blood. The receptors here all came from a woman under 30 in good health. CDR3s include the opening cysteine and the closing phenylalanine or tryptophan. D genes are given only for firm matches. Only some rows state a clone size, as once, few, many or a class for expanded clones.

CDR3 protein	CDR3 DNA	clone size	D gene	V gene	J gene
CATSRDLGAGANVLTF	TGTGCCACCAGCAGAGATCTAGGGGCTGGGGCCAACGTCCTGACTTTC	-	-	TRBV15	TRBJ2-6
CALSWPYLNYGYTF	TGTGCCCTATCGTGGCCGTATTTAAACTATGGCTACACCTTC	-	-	TRBV25-1	TRBJ1-2
CATSRDRDRVGEQYF	TGTGCCACCAGCAGAGATCGGGACAGGGTGGGGGAGCAGTACTTC	-	TRBD1	TRBV15	TRBJ2-7
CASGRIDRGTEAFF	TGTGCCTCCGGCCGTATCGACAGGGGCACTGAAGCTTTCTTT	-	TRBD1	TRBV19	TRBJ1-1
CASKPLNYGYTF	TGTGCCAGCAAGCCCCTTAACTATGGCTACACCTTC	few	-	TRBV27	TRBJ1-2
CASSVASRRGQETQYF	TGTGCCAGCAGCGTAGCGTCCCGCAGGGGTCAAGAGACCCAGTACTTC	few	-	TRBV9	TRBJ2-5
CASSPPWSDTQYF	TGTGCCAGCAGCCCACCCTGGTCAGATACGCAGTATTTT	-	-	TRBV7-2	TRBJ2-3
CASSLAAYREANGGYTF	TGTGCCAGCAGCTTAGCTGCGTACAGGGAAGCGAATGGTGGCTACACCTTC	few	-	TRBV7-9	TRBJ1-2
CASSLGVRGDPLHF	TGTGCCAGCAGCTTGGGGGTGAGGGGAGATCCCCTCCACTTT	few	-	TRBV5-4	TRBJ1-6
CASRTWETQYF	TGTGCCAGCAGGACATGGGAGACCCAGTACTTC	-	-	TRBV2	TRBJ2-5
CASRNAGDEQFF	TGTGCCAGCAGAAACGCAGGGGACGAGCAGTTCTTC	-	-	TRBV7-3	TRBJ2-1
CASSLGLASNEQFF	TGTGCCAGCAGCCTCGGACTAGCGTCCAATGAGCAGTTCTTC	-	TRBD2	TRBV14	TRBJ2-1
CASSLDSGRTDTQYF	TGCGCCAGCAGCTTGGATTCAGGGCGAACAGATACGCAGTATTTT	few	-	TRBV5-1	TRBJ2-3
CASAAGPHTEAFF	TGTGCCAGCGCGGCAGGCCCGCACACTGAAGCTTTCTTT	-	-	TRBV27	TRBJ1-1
CAWRAGTNSYEQYF	TGTGCCTGGAGGGCTGGGACCAACTCCTACGAGCAGTACTTC	-	-	TRBV30	TRBJ2-7
CASSQTTGSVNYGYTF	TGTGCCAGCTCACAGACAACAGGGTCGGTAAACTATGGCTACACCTTC	few	-	TRBV18	TRBJ1-2
CASSISGSTDTQYF	TGTGCCAGCAGCATTAGCGGGAGTACAGATACGCAGTATTTT	many	TRBD2	TRBV7-9	TRBJ2-3
CSGDGFVSLDTQYF	TGCAGCGGTGATGGGTTTGTTTCGTTGGATACGCAGTATTTT	-	-	TRBV29-1	TRBJ2-3
CASSLVASYNSPLHF	TGTGCCAGCAGCTTGGTCGCCTCCTATAATTCACCCCTCCACTTT	-	-	TRBV5-8	TRBJ1-6
CSVERDRARYGYTF	TGCAGCGTTGAAAGGGACAGGGCCCGCTATGGCTACACCTTC	-	TRBD1	TRBV29-1	TRBJ1-2
CASSLVPGQETQYF	TGCGCCAGCAGCTTGGTTCCCGGGCAAGAGACCCAGTACTTC	-	-	TRBV5-1	TRBJ2-5
CSVEVIPDGGEQFF	TGCAGCGTTGAAGTTATTCCCGATGGCGGGGAGCAGTTCTTC	few	-	TRBV29-1	TRBJ2-1
CASSFYDRGFYEQYF	TGTGCCAGCAGCTTCTACGACAGGGGGTTCTACGAGCAGTACTTC	few	TRBD1	TRBV5-4	TRBJ2-7
CASSQERTYNEQFF	TGCGCCAGCAGCCAAGAGAGGACCTACAATGAGCAGTTCTTC	-	-	TRBV4-3	TRBJ2-1
CARDQREIDTQYF	TGTGCCAGGGACCAGCGGGAGATCGATACGCAGTATTTT	few	TRBD2	TRBV19	TRBJ2-3
CASSLGSQPQHF	TGTGCCAGCAGCTTAGGAAGTCAGCCCCAGCATTTT	few	-	TRBV7-9	TRBJ1-5
CSAGSLYGYTF	TGCAGTGCGGGGTCACTATATGGCTACACCTTC	few	-	TRBV20-1	TRBJ1-2
CASSLGGRGGLTDTQYF	TGTGCCAGCAGCTTAGGAGGACGGGGGGGCCTCACAGATACGCAGTATTTT	few	TRBD2	TRBV7-2	TRBJ2-3
CAIGAGLGNTIYF	TGTGCCATCGGCGCAGGGTTGGGAAACACCATATATTTT	few	-	TRBV10-3	TRBJ1-3
CATSRGGTGVVNEQFF	TGTGCCACCAGCAGAGGGGGGACAGGGGTGGTCAATGAGCAGTTCTTC	-	TRBD1	TRBV15	TRBJ2-1
CASCTGAKETQYF	TGTGCCAGCTGTACAGGGGCGAAAGAGACCCAGTACTTC	-	TRBD1	TRBV2	TRBJ2-5
CAWSVEGGARGQYF	TGTGCCTGGAGTGTGGAGGGAGGCGCACGGGGGCAGTACTTC	-	-	TRBV30	TRBJ2-4
CASGYAGGRADTQYF	TGTGCCAGCGGGTACGCAGGGGGCAGGGCAGATACGCAGTATTTT	-	TRBD1	TRBV7-9	TRBJ2-3
CSAWEGDTQYF	TGCAGTGCGTGGGAGGGAGATACGCAGTATTTT	-	TRBD2	TRBV20-1	TRBJ2-3
CASSKGVRSGEQYF	TGTGCCAGCAGTAAAGGAGTCCGCTCGGGCGAGCAGTACTTC	-	-	TRBV27	TRBJ2-7
CASSLWMGPSMEYF	TGTGCCAGCAGCTTATGGATGGGGCCCTCCATGGAGTACTTC	-	-	TRBV13	TRBJ2-7
CASSQGRTNSPLHF	TGCGCCAGCAGCCAAGGGCGGACTAATTCACCCCTCCACTTT	few	-	TRBV4-3	TRBJ1-6
CASSWIIGTDLPYEQYF	TGTGCCAGCAGCTGGATAATTGGGACCGACCTTCCCTACGAGCAGTACTTC	few	-	TRBV7-9	TRBJ2-7
CASSTSGAKETQYF	TGTGCCAGCAGTACTTCAGGGGCGAAGGAGACCCAGTACTTC	-	-	TRBV4-2	TRBJ2-5
CASATVSNQPQHF	TGTGCCAGCGCCACAGTGAGCAATCAGCCCCAGCATTTT	-	-	TRBV7-9	TRBJ1-5
CASSKDRGLSPLHF	TGTGCCAGCAGCAAAGACAGGGGGCTTTCACCCCTCCACTTT	few	TRBD1	TRBV9	TRBJ1-6
CASSPLTSSPHEQYF	TGTGCCAGCTCACCACTGACCTCTAGCCCCCACGAGCAGTACTTC	few	-	TRBV18	TRBJ2-7
CASSLVALPDTQYF	TGTGCCAGCAGCTTAGTAGCCCTCCCAGATACGCAGTATTTT	-	-	TRBV7-9	TRBJ2-3
CASGFRRVSREQYF	TGTGCCAGCGGATTCCGAAGGGTCTCTCGCGAGCAGTACTTC	-	-	TRBV5-8	TRBJ2-7
CSVQSHLTSTDTQYF	TGCAGCGTCCAATCTCATCTCACTAGCACAGATACGCAGTATTTT	-	-	TRBV29-1	TRBJ2-3
CASGPSTGVETQYF	TGTGCTAGTGGCCCCTCAACTGGGGTAGAGACCCAGTACTTC	few	-	TRBV12-5	TRBJ2-5
CASSRILAGGTGELFF	TGTGCCAGCAGCAGAATACTAGCGGGAGGCACCGGGGAGCTGTTTTTT	few	TRBD2	TRBV7-2	TRBJ2-2
CATSRIRTGVHEQYF	TGTGCCACCAGCAGAATTAGGACAGGGGTTCACGAGCAGTACTTC	-	TRBD1	TRBV15	TRBJ2-7
CASSPAGLAKNIQYF	TGTGCCAGCAGCCCAGCAGGGCTAGCCAAAAACATTCAGTACTTC	few	-	TRBV14	TRBJ2-4
CASGRQGGMTSGANVLTF	TGCGCCAGTGGGCGCCAAGGGGGAATGACGAGTGGGGCCAACGTCCTGACTTTC	-	-	TRBV4-1	TRBJ2-6
CASIYRTNNNEQFF	TGTGCCAGCATTTACCGGACTAACAACAATGAGCAGTTCTTC	few	-	TRBV2	TRBJ2-1
CASSLVGGARKNIQYF	TGTGCCAGCAGTTTAGTAGGGGGCGCTAGGAAAAACATTCAGTACTTC	-	TRBD1	TRBV27	TRBJ2-4